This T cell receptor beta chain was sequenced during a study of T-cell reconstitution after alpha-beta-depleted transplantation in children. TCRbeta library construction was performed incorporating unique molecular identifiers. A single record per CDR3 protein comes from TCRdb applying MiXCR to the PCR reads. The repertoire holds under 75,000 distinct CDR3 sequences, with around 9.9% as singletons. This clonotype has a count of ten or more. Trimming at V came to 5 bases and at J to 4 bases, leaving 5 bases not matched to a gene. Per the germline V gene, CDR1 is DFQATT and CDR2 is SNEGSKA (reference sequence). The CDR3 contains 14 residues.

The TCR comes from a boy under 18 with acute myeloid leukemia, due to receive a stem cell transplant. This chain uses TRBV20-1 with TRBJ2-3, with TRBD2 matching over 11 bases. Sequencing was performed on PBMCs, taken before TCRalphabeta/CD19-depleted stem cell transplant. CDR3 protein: CSAASGGPADTQYF. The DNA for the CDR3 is TGCAGTGCTGCTAGCGGGGGGCCCGCAGATACGCAGTATTTT.